These 27 T cell receptor beta chains originate from one sample sequenced in a study of identical twins. From the 5' RACE reads, TCRdb called clonotypes with MiXCR, one entry per CDR3 protein. The sample carries hundreds of thousands of distinct CDR3 sequences, around an eighth recorded once. This sample was shared with a second study, whose subject was yellow fever vaccine responses in identical twins.

Sequencing used CD8+ T cells sorted from blood. These receptors originate from a woman under 30 in good health.

This clonotype has a count of ten or more. V and J are TRBV4-1 and TRBJ2-1; perhaps D is TRBD1 or TRBD2 (6 bases each). Germline V gene lookup returns CDR1 MGHRA and CDR2 YSYEKL. With 3 bases removed from V and 8 bases from J, the gap between germline ends came to 14 bases. This CDR3 spans 14 amino acids. The CDR3 bases are TGCGCCAGCAGCCAGGGGGGCCTAGCTTATGAGCAGTTCTTC. It encodes CASSQGGLAYEQFF.

This clonotype showed up just a few times. The genes are TRBV28 and TRBJ1-2, with D hard to call. This CDR3 has 12 amino acids. CDR1 is MDHEN and CDR2 is SYDVKM in the germline V gene. V gave up 3 bases and J gave up 8 bases, with 10 bases separating them. Here the CDR3 reads CASSLGMYGYTF. DNA for the CDR3: TGTGCCAGCAGTTTGGGGATGTACGGCTACACCTTC.

This clonotype was seen at least ten times. V usage is TRBV2 and J usage is TRBJ2-1; TRBD2 is a possible D gene (5 bases). The V gene lost 2 bases and the J gene lost 0 bases, with 11 bases spanning the gap. The germline V gene encodes CDR1 SNHLY and CDR2 FYNNEI. The CDR3 runs 16 residues. CDR3 sequence: CASSETSGSSYNEQFF. DNA of the CDR3: TGTGCCAGCAGTGAAACCAGCGGCAGCTCCTACAATGAGCAGTTCTTC.

This clonotype appeared a few times. The rearrangement links TRBV9 to TRBJ2-7; tentatively, D is TRBD1 (5 bases). This CDR3 contains 14 residues. Per germline, CDR1 SGDLS and CDR2 YYNGEE. Trimming removed 0 bases at V and 3 bases at J, with 10 bases between. CDR3 amino acids: CASSVGQTFYEQYF. The CDR3 DNA reads TGTGCCAGCAGCGTAGGACAGACGTTCTACGAGCAGTACTTC. Supplemented by reference TRBV9 and TRBJ2-7, the full variable domain reads DSGVTQTPKHLITATGQRVTLRCSPRSGDLSVYWYQQSLDQGLQFLIQYYNGEERAKGNILERFSAQQFPDLHSELNLSSLELGDSALYFCASSVGQTFYEQYFGPGTRLTVT.

This clonotype was counted ten times or more. The V and J genes are TRBV3-1 and TRBJ1-2; unclear D gene. Germline V gene sequence: CDR1 LGHDT, CDR2 YNNKEL (reference sequence). The CDR3 contains 12 residues. Trimming stripped 0 bases from V and 13 bases from J, with 12 bases between. Here the CDR3 DNA reads TGTGCCAGCAGCCAAGATAGCGGGGTCTGCACCTTC. This sequence encodes CASSQDSGVCTF.

The genes are TRBV7-6 and TRBJ2-3; 12 bases agree with TRBD2. The trim removed 4 bases at V and 2 bases at J, leaving 7 bases unmatched. The germline V gene encodes CDR1 SGHVS and CDR2 FNYEAQ. There are 17 residues in the CDR3. This CDR3 is CASSSSASGRATDTQYF. The CDR3 DNA is TGTGCCAGCAGCTCTAGTGCTAGCGGGAGGGCCACAGATACGCAGTATTTT.

This chain connects TRBV4-1 to TRBJ2-5; D possibly matches TRBD1 or TRBD2 (5 bases each). V lost 6 bases and J 2 bases, leaving 16 bases between the germline ends. The germline gives CDR1 MGHRA, CDR2 YSYEKL. The CDR3 totals 15 residues. In nucleotides, the CDR3 is TGCGCCAGCAGGTTCAGGGACGTGTTTCAAGAGACCCAGTACTTC. Its protein product is CASRFRDVFQETQYF.

In its sample, this clonotype was seen many times. The chain uses TRBV7-9 and TRBJ2-7; D ambiguous. This CDR3 is 15 amino acids long. Trimming removed 3 bases from V and 5 bases from J, with 17 bases in between. Germline V CDR1 and CDR2: SEHNR, FQNEAQ (reference sequence). In DNA form, the CDR3 reads TGTGCCAGCAGCTTCAGCGAGGTGGGGAATAACGAGCAGTACTTC. It translates to CASSFSEVGNNEQYF.

The table lists this clonotype with many counts. The V call is TRBV6-1, the J call TRBJ1-5, with no clear D. CDR1 and CDR2 (germline): MNHNS, SASEGT. V was pared by 3 bases and J by 7 bases, with 16 bases between. CDR3 length: 15 amino acids. The CDR3 nucleotides read TGTGCCAGCAGTGAGTCGGACCTGGGCGGACAGCCCCAGCATTTT. This encodes CASSESDLGGQPQHF.

This clonotype has at least ten counts. The CDR3 nucleotides read TGTGCCAGCAGCCATCCCCCAGGGGGAAACACTGAAGCTTTCTTT. Protein: CASSHPPGGNTEAFF. The chain employs TRBV3-1 and TRBJ1-1, with TRBD1 matching over 7 bases. CDR1 and CDR2 from the germline V gene are LGHDT and YNNKEL (reference sequence). The CDR3 has 15 residues. Trimming at V came to 3 bases and at J to 2 bases, leaving 6 bases not matched to a gene.

This clonotype was found many times. The chain links TRBV9 to TRBJ2-1; D may be TRBD2 (6 bases). This CDR3 is 16 amino acids long. Trimming shortened V by 4 bases and J by 2 bases, and 16 bases separated the two germline ends. Germline V CDR1 and CDR2: SGDLS, YYNGEE. This CDR3 reads CASSLPRTGAYNEQFF. In DNA form, the CDR3 reads TGTGCCAGCAGCCTACCCCGGACGGGGGCCTACAATGAGCAGTTCTTC.

This chain joins TRBV6-5 and TRBJ2-1, with TRBD2 matching 9 bases. The V gene end was trimmed by 4 bases and the J gene end by 7 bases; junction bases not matched to a gene: 11. The CDR3 has 16 amino acids. Germline V CDR1 and CDR2: MNHEY, SVGAGI. The CDR3 is CASSLSQGLAVNEQFF. The DNA of the CDR3 is TGTGCCAGCAGTTTGTCCCAGGGACTAGCCGTGAATGAGCAGTTCTTC.

Many counts were recorded for this clonotype. The chain combines TRBV28 with TRBJ2-1; D is possibly TRBD2 (6 bases). Germline V gene data show CDR1 as MDHEN and CDR2 as SYDVKM. The CDR3 sequence is 16 residues long. The ends were cut back, 2 bases at V and 2 bases at J, with 13 bases in the middle. The CDR3 loop is CASSLKVAVTYNEQFF. CDR3 DNA sequence: TGTGCCAGCAGTTTAAAAGTAGCGGTGACCTACAATGAGCAGTTCTTC. The variable domain in full, with the rest retrieved from reference TRBV28 and TRBJ2-1, is DVKVTQSSRYLVKRTGEKVFLECVQDMDHENMFWYRQDPGLGLRLIYFSYDVKMKEKGDIPEGYSVSREKKERFSLILESASTNQTSMYLCASSLKVAVTYNEQFFGPGTRLTVL.

As DNA, the CDR3 is TGTGCCACCAGCAGTCAGGGACTAGCGGGAGATGAGCAGTTCTTC. It encodes CATSSQGLAGDEQFF. The gene calls are TRBV15 and TRBJ2-1, with 14 bases matching TRBD2. V trimming: 3 bases; J trimming: 8 bases; junction bases outside the gene matches: 3. CDR3 length: 15 residues. The germline gives CDR1 LNHNV, CDR2 YYDKDF (reference sequence).

The table lists this clonotype with a few counts. The chain uses TRBV27 and TRBJ2-3, with D maybe TRBD2 (5 bases). Looked up from germline, CDR1 is MNHEY and CDR2 is SMNVEV (reference sequence). This CDR3 comprises 14 residues. V was pared by 7 bases and J by 5 bases, with 16 bases between. CDR3 amino acids: CASTSGNMGDTQYF. CDR3 DNA: TGTGCCAGCACCTCCGGGAACATGGGAGATACGCAGTATTTT.

This clonotype occurred a few times. V is TRBV29-1 and J is TRBJ1-2, with D unclear. The germline V gene has CDR1 SQVTM and CDR2 ANQGSEA. The CDR3 totals 11 residues. V lost 7 bases, J lost 7 bases, and 13 bases lay in between. This CDR3 is CSADPVTGYTF. CDR3 DNA: TGCAGCGCCGACCCGGTTACTGGCTACACCTTC.

This clonotype has just a few counts. The rearrangement uses TRBV12-3 or TRBV12-4 and TRBJ2-2; D remains unclear. Between the trimmed V and J ends, which lost 3 bases and 10 bases, there was a span of 9 bases. The CDR3 contains 12 residues. The CDR3 here is CASSFVKTELFF. CDR3 DNA sequence: TGTGCCAGCAGTTTTGTCAAAACGGAGCTGTTTTTT.

This clonotype was observed many times. The gene calls are TRBV25-1 and TRBJ1-2; D gene unclear. There are 16 residues in the CDR3. Looked up from germline, CDR1 is MGHDK and CDR2 is SYGVNS. Trimming cost V 1 base and J 6 bases, with 18 bases left between them. The CDR3: CASSEWATDERDGYTF. The CDR3 coding sequence is TGTGCCAGCAGTGAATGGGCTACAGATGAGCGGGATGGCTACACCTTC.

This clonotype was seen more than once but under ten times. CDR3 sequence reads: CASSPGTAREAFF. CDR3 in DNA: TGTGCCAGCAGCCCTGGGACAGCGAGAGAAGCTTTCTTT. The chain uses TRBV7-9 and TRBJ1-1, with 7 bases that match TRBD1. The length of the CDR3 is 13 residues. CDR1 is SEHNR and CDR2 is FQNEAQ in the germline V gene (reference sequence). Losses at the gene ends were 5 bases for V and 8 bases for J; bases not matched to a gene: 8.

V usage is TRBV27 and J usage is TRBJ2-3; 12 bases map to TRBD2. The CDR3 totals 16 residues. Germline-derived CDR1 and CDR2 are MNHEY and SMNVEV (reference sequence). Unmatched junction bases numbered 5, after V lost 3 bases and J lost 4 bases. The CDR3 protein is CASSFWGLAGSDTQYF. The CDR3 DNA is TGTGCCAGCAGTTTTTGGGGACTAGCGGGCTCAGATACGCAGTATTTT.

Many counts were recorded for this clonotype. The chain combines TRBV12-3 or TRBV12-4 with TRBJ2-7; 10 nucleotides line up with TRBD1. The CDR3 runs to 15 residues. J lost 0 bases, V lost 6 bases, and 5 bases had no gene match. The chain's CDR3 is CASSPGTGVSYEQYV. The CDR3 DNA sequence: TGTGCCAGCAGCCCCGGGACAGGGGTCTCCTACGAGCAGTACGTC.

This clonotype was counted between two and nine times. This sequence joins TRBV27 and TRBJ2-7; 7 bases match TRBD1. The ends lost 5 bases at V and 0 bases at J; junction bases unmatched: 7. The CDR3 contains 15 residues. Germline loops: CDR1 MNHEY, CDR2 SMNVEV (reference sequence). CDR3 protein: CASSPQGSLSYEQYF. The CDR3 DNA reads as TGTGCCAGCAGTCCACAGGGGTCCCTCTCCTACGAGCAGTACTTC.

This clonotype was observed a handful of times. The J gene is TRBJ1-5, the V gene TRBV10-3; perhaps TRBD1 as D (6 bases). This CDR3 contains 14 residues. The V end lost 1 base, the J end lost 5 bases, and 9 bases lay between the germline ends. Germline-derived CDR1 and CDR2 are ENHRY and SYGVKD. The CDR3 loop reads CAISELQGYQPQHF. The CDR3 coding sequence is TGTGCCATCAGTGAGTTACAGGGCTATCAGCCCCAGCATTTT.

V and J are TRBV29-1 and TRBJ1-5; 7 bases agree with TRBD1. The CDR3 length is 14 residues. The germline gives CDR1 SQVTM, CDR2 ANQGSEA. The V and J ends lost 7 bases and 5 bases, in that order; junction bases with no gene match: 11. In nucleotides, the CDR3 is TGCAGCGCCCTCGACGACAGGGTCGATCAGCCCCAGCATTTT. Protein: CSALDDRVDQPQHF.

This clonotype was detected only a few times. The chain links TRBV7-9 to TRBJ2-7; D possibly uses TRBD1 or TRBD2 (5 bases each). Germline values: CDR1 SEHNR, CDR2 FQNEAQ (reference sequence). This CDR3 spans 12 amino acids. The CDR3 spells CASSLGEREQYV. In DNA, the CDR3 is TGTGCCAGCAGTTTAGGGGAGCGCGAGCAGTACGTC.

This clonotype was found a few times. The chain couples TRBV24-1 to TRBJ2-1, with D uncertain. Deletions cut 5 bases from V and 0 bases from J, with 16 bases between. This CDR3 is built from 17 residues. Germline CDR1 and CDR2: KGHDR and SFDVKD. The CDR3 region is CATSGGDLEYSYNEQFF. CDR3 DNA sequence: TGTGCCACCAGTGGTGGGGATCTGGAATACTCCTACAATGAGCAGTTCTTC.

This clonotype was observed a few times. This chain connects TRBV7-9 to TRBJ2-1; D possibly corresponds to TRBD2 (6 bases). The CDR3 contains 15 residues. Trimming left V 6 bases short and J 6 bases short, with 18 bases between. The germline gives CDR1 SEHNR, CDR2 FQNEAQ (reference sequence). CDR3 bases: TGTGCCAGCAGTTGGGCTAGCGTCTTAGGCAATGAGCAGTTCTTC. Translation: CASSWASVLGNEQFF.